This T cell receptor beta chain was identified in a study of T cell responses to AZD1222 COVID-19 vaccine. TCRdb's copy holds only in-frame clones and misses some; the assay was immunoSEQ multiplex PCR. The sample shows roughly 140,000 clones, roughly nine tenths of them seen only once. In regard to this clone: As yet, its antigen is unknown.

Study-level findings and limits: Samples come after the peak T cell response, not at day 14. Seropositive AZD1222 recipients at baseline numbered only five or six.

CDR3 length: 15 residues. Germline lookup yields CDR1 MNHEY and CDR2 SMNVEV (reference sequence). With V trimmed by 7 bases and J by 9 bases, 14 bases remained unmatched. V and J are TRBV27 and TRBJ2-1, with TRBD2 matching 8 bases. The origin of this receptor is an adult who received the AZD1222 COVID-19 vaccine. The sample in question was peripheral blood, obtained 28 days after the second AZD1222 dose. The CDR3 loop reads CASILMGGRLGEQFF. Written as DNA, the CDR3 is TGTGCCAGCATCCTTATGGGCGGGAGGCTGGGTGAGCAGTTCTTC.